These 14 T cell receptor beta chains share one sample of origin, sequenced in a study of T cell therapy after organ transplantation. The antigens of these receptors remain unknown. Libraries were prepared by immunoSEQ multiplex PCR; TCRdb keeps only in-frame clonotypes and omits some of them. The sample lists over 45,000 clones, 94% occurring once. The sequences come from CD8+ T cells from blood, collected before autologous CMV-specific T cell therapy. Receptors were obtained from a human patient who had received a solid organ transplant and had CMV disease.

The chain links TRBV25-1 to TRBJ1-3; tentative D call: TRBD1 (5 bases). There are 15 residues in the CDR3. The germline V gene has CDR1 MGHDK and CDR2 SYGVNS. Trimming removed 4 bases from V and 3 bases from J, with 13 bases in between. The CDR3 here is CASSGRRGFGNTIYF. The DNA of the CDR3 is TGTGCCAGCAGTGGACGACGGGGCTTTGGAAACACCATATATTTT. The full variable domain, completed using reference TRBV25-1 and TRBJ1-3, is EADIYQTPRYLVIGTGKKITLECSQTMGHDKMYWYQQDPGMELHLIHYSYGVNSTEKGDLSSESTVSRIRTEHFPLTLESARPSHTSQYLCASSGRRGFGNTIYFGEGSWLTVV.

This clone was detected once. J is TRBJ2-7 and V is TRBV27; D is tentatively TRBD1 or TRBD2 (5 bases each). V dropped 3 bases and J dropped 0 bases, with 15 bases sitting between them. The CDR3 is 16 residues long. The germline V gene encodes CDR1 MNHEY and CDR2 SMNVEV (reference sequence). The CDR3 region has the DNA TGTGCCAGCAGTTTTATTGGAGCAGGGAGCTCCTACGAGCAGTACTTC. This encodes CASSFIGAGSSYEQYF.

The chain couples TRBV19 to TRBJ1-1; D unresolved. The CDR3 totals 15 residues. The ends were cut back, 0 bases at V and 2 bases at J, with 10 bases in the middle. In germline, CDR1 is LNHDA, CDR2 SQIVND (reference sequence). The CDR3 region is CASSIDRHFNTEAFF. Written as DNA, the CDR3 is TGTGCCAGTAGTATAGACAGGCATTTTAACACTGAAGCTTTCTTT.

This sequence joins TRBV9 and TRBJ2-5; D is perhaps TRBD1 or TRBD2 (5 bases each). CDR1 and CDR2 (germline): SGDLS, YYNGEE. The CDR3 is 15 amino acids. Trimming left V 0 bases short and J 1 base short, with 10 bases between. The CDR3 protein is CASSVGGTTQETQYF. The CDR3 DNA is TGTGCCAGCAGCGTAGGGGGGACCACCCAAGAGACCCAGTACTTC. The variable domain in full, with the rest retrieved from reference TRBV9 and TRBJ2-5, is DSGVTQTPKHLITATGQRVTLRCSPRSGDLSVYWYQQSLDQGLQFLIQYYNGEERAKGNILERFSAQQFPDLHSELNLSSLELGDSALYFCASSVGGTTQETQYFGPGTRLLVL.

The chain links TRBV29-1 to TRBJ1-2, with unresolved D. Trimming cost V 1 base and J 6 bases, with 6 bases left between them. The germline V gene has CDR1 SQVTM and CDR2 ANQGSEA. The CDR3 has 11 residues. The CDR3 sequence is CSVEVEDGYTF. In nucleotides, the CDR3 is TGCAGCGTTGAAGTAGAAGATGGCTACACCTTC.

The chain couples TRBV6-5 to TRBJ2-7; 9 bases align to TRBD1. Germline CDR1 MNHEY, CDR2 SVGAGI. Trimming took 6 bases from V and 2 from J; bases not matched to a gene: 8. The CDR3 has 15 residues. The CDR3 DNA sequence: TGTGCCAGCAGCCATAACAGGGGGCGTCCCTACGAGCAGTACTTC. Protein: CASSHNRGRPYEQYF.

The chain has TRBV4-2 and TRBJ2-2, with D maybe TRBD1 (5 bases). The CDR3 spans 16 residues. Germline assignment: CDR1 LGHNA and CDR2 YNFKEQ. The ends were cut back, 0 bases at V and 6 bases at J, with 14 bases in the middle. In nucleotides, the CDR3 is TGTGCCAGCAGCCAAGAATCCACAGGTTGGGCCGGGGAGCTGTTTTTT. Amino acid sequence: CASSQESTGWAGELFF.

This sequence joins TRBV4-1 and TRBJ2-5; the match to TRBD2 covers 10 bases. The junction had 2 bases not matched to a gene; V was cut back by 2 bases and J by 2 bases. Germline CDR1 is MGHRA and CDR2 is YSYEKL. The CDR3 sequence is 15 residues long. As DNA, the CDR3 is TGCGCCAGCAGCCAAATACTAGCGGGGCAAGAGACCCAGTACTTC. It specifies CASSQILAGQETQYF.

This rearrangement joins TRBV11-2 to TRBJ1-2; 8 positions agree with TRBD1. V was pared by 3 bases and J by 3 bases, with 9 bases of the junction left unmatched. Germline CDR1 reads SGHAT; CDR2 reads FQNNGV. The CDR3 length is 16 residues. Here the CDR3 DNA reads TGTGCCAGCAGCTTCACAGGGGGTAGAGTGGACTATGGCTACACCTTC. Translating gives CASSFTGGRVDYGYTF.

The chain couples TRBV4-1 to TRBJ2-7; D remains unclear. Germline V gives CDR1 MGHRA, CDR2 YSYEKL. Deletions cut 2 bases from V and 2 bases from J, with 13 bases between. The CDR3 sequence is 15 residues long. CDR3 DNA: TGCGCCAGCAGCCAATCATCGGGCAGACCCTACGAGCAGTACTTC. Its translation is CASSQSSGRPYEQYF.

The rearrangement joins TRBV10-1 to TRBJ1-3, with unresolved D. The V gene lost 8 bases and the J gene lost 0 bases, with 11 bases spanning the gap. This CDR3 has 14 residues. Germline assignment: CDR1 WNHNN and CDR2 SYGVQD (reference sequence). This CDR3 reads CASSREGSGNTIYF. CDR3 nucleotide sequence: TGCGCCAGCTCGCGGGAGGGCTCTGGAAACACCATATATTTT.

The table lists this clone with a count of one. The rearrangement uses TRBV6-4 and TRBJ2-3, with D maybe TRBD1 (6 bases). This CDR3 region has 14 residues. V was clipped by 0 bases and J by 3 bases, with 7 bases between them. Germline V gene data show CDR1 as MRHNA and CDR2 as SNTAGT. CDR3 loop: CASSDSGATDTQYF. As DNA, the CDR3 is TGTGCCAGCAGTGACTCGGGGGCAACAGATACGCAGTATTTT.

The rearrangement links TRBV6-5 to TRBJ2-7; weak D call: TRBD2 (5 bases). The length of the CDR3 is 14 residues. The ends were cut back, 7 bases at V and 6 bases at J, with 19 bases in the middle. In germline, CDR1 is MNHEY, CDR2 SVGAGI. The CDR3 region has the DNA TGTGCCAGCACCCCGTCCCCTGAGGGTCTCGAGCAGTACTTC. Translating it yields CASTPSPEGLEQYF.

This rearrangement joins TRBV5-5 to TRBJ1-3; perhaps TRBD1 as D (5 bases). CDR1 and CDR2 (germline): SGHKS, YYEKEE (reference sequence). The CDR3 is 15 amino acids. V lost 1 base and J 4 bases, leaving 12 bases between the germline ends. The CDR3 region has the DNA TGTGCCAGCAGCTTGTGGGGACCGGCGGGAAACACCATATATTTT. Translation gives CASSLWGPAGNTIYF. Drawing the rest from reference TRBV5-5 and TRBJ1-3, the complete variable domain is DAGVTQSPTHLIKTRGQQVTLRCSPISGHKSVSWYQQVLGQGPQFIFQYYEKEERGRGNFPDRFSARQFPNYSSELNVNALLLGDSALYLCASSLWGPAGNTIYFGEGSWLTVV.